The source of this T cell receptor beta chain is a study of blood T cell repertoires in COVID-19. Study-level information: T cells, B-cell-depleted T cells, or PBMCs supplied cDNA or gDNA.

The CDR3 has 17 residues. Trimming pared 0 bases from V and 8 bases from J, leaving 19 bases between. Germline values: CDR1 LGHNA, CDR2 YSLEER. Data came from immunoSEQ multiplex PCR; TCRdb stores just in-frame clones and leaves some out. The sample shows approximately 240,000 clones, about 90% of them seen only once. This clonotype originated in a woman aged 18-29 years who had recovered from COVID-19. This chain uses TRBV4-3 with TRBJ2-2; TRBD2 is a possible D gene (6 bases). The sequenced sample consisted of peripheral blood. CDR3 sequence reads: CASSQDQVIGGEGELFF. In DNA, the CDR3 is TGCGCCAGCAGCCAAGATCAAGTTATCGGGGGAGAGGGGGAGCTGTTTTTT.